These 30 T cell receptor beta chains came from one sample sequenced in a study of T cells in Graves' hyperthyroidism and ophthalmopathy. Amplification of TCR beta CDR3 regions used RNA as the template. The primer set for the first-round RT-PCR of the TCR CDR3 was HTBI. TCRdb ran MiXCR on the multiplex PCR reads and lists one entry per CDR3 protein. The profile shows about 510,000 distinct CDR3 sequences, about 14% of them singletons. Material: blood. The receptors were gathered from a middle-aged woman with Graves' hyperthyroidism.

The chain is built from TRBV30 and TRBJ2-2, with 8 bases matching TRBD2. Looked up from germline, CDR1 is GTSNPN and CDR2 is SVGIG (reference sequence). After removal of 2 bases from V and 6 bases from J, the junction contained 11 bases not matched to a gene. The CDR3 contains 16 residues. The CDR3 DNA reads TGTGCCTGGAGTACCAAGAGCGGGAGAAGGGCCGGGGAGCTGTTTTTT. Its translation: CAWSTKSGRRAGELFF.

This clonotype came up many times. The chain links TRBV19 to TRBJ1-1; 10 positions match TRBD1. The germline V gene has CDR1 LNHDA and CDR2 SQIVND (reference sequence). J gave up 3 bases and V 5 bases, and 0 bases lay outside the gene matches. The CDR3 spans 13 residues. CDR3 loop: CASSDRGHTEAFF. The CDR3 DNA sequence: TGTGCCAGTAGTGACAGGGGGCACACTGAAGCTTTCTTT.

This clonotype was counted at least ten times. The gene calls are TRBV11-2 and TRBJ2-1; 9 bases agree with TRBD1. Trimming cost V 3 bases and J 6 bases; bases outside gene matches: 3. Germline CDR1 and CDR2: SGHAT and FQNNGV. The CDR3 sequence is 14 residues long. CDR3 residues: CASSFGTGINEQFF. CDR3 DNA: TGTGCCAGCAGCTTTGGGACAGGGATCAATGAGCAGTTCTTC.

The sample holds many counts of this clonotype. V usage is TRBV6-2 or TRBV6-3 and J usage is TRBJ2-7, with D perhaps matching TRBD1 (6 bases). V lost 6 bases and J 5 bases, leaving 11 bases between the germline ends. Germline V lookup: CDR1 MNHEY, CDR2 SVGEGT. The CDR3 is made up of 12 amino acids. In nucleotides, the CDR3 is TGTGCCAGCAGACTGGACAGTCACGAGCAGTACTTC. Protein product: CASRLDSHEQYF.

This rearrangement joins TRBV11-2 to TRBJ2-7; a possible D gene is TRBD2 (5 bases). This CDR3 is 13 amino acids long. CDR1 is SGHAT and CDR2 is FQNNGV in the germline V gene. V was shortened by 3 bases and J by 3 bases, with 9 bases between the two germline ends. CDR3 amino acids: CASSFGLYYEQYF. The CDR3 DNA reads TGTGCCAGCAGCTTCGGACTGTACTACGAGCAGTACTTC.

This clonotype was seen many times. The chain links TRBV28 to TRBJ2-1; no definite D call. Germline CDR1 and CDR2: MDHEN and SYDVKM. The V end was cut by 8 bases, the J end by 10 bases, with 12 bases between. CDR3 size: 11 residues. In DNA form, the CDR3 reads TGTGCCAGCCGTACGATAGGGGAGCAGTTCTTC. The encoded protein is CASRTIGEQFF.

This clonotype was seen a handful of times. V and J are TRBV5-1 and TRBJ2-3, with D perhaps being TRBD1 or TRBD2 (6 bases each). This CDR3 comprises 15 residues. The germline V gene encodes CDR1 SGHRS and CDR2 YFSETQ. V gave up 4 bases and J gave up 3 bases, with 15 bases separating them. The CDR3 spells CASSAGGQGTDTQYF. As DNA, the CDR3 is TGCGCCAGCAGCGCTGGGGGGCAGGGAACAGATACGCAGTATTTT.

For this clonotype: A much larger clone lies one base from this, so it may be a read error. The chain uses TRBV9 and TRBJ2-1, with TRBD1 matching 9 bases. CDR1 SGDLS and CDR2 YYNGEE come from the germline V gene. Trimming cost V 0 bases and J 5 bases; bases outside gene matches: 15. The CDR3 has 19 residues. Written as DNA, the CDR3 is TGTGCCAGCAGCGTAGCCTCCTCAGAGGGGACAGGGACAGACAATGAGCAGTTCTTC. Its protein product is CASSVASSEGTGTDNEQFF.

This clonotype was detected ten times or more. This chain joins TRBV6-2 or TRBV6-3 and TRBJ1-1, with unresolved D. V shed 7 bases and J shed 6 bases, with 12 bases lying between them. This CDR3 region has 12 residues. Per germline, CDR1 MNHEY and CDR2 SVGEGT. The CDR3 reads CASTPSSAEAFF. The DNA of the CDR3 is TGTGCCAGCACCCCCTCAAGCGCTGAAGCTTTCTTT.

The sample holds many counts of this clonotype. In nucleotides, the CDR3 is TGTGCCAGCAGTGTTGAGCTACGGTACGAGCAGTACTTC. Translated: CASSVELRYEQYF. The V call is TRBV2, the J call TRBJ2-7; D remains unclear. CDR1 is SNHLY and CDR2 is FYNNEI in the germline V gene. With 4 bases removed from V and 4 bases from J, the gap between germline ends came to 11 bases. The CDR3 has 13 amino acids.

This clonotype was counted ten times or more. The chain carries TRBV6-1 and TRBJ2-1; D is unclear. V was pared by 2 bases and J by 2 bases, with 13 bases between. Germline CDR1 and CDR2: MNHNS and SASEGT. This CDR3 is 16 amino acids long. The CDR3 DNA reads as TGTGCCAGCAGTGAAATCGACGATATGCCCTACAATGAGCAGTTCTTC. Its protein product is CASSEIDDMPYNEQFF.

Comment on this clonotype: A much larger clone sits a single nucleotide away, making a read error possible. The chain carries TRBV6-2 or TRBV6-3 and TRBJ1-5; D remains ambiguous. Germline CDR1 is MNHEY and CDR2 is SVGEGT. The CDR3 is 13 amino acids. V shed 2 bases and J shed 6 bases, with 8 bases lying between them. The CDR3 nucleotides are TGTGCCAGCAGTTACATTCGGAGTCAGCCCCAGCATTTT. It specifies CASSYIRSQPQHF.

This clonotype was picked up a small number of times. It may be a read error: a sequence one base away is much more abundant. The V and J genes are TRBV7-6 and TRBJ2-7, with unresolved D. Trimming shortened V by 1 base and J by 0 bases, and 7 bases separated the two germline ends. Germline V lookup: CDR1 SGHVS, CDR2 FNYEAQ. This CDR3 contains 14 residues. The CDR3 loop reads CASSLELSSYEQYF. CDR3 sequence (DNA): TGTGCCAGCAGCTTAGAACTGAGCTCCTACGAGCAGTACTTC.

Ten or more counts support this clonotype. The gene calls are TRBV12-3 or TRBV12-4 and TRBJ2-3, with D unresolved. The V gene lost 3 bases and the J gene lost 0 bases, with 7 bases spanning the gap. This CDR3 contains 14 residues. CDR3 loop: CASSFRYSTDTQYF. The CDR3, as DNA: TGTGCCAGCAGTTTTAGGTACAGCACAGATACGCAGTATTTT.

This chain joins TRBV29-1 and TRBJ2-1; D unclear. CDR3 size: 12 residues. Germline CDR1 SQVTM, CDR2 ANQGSEA. The V end was cut by 2 bases, the J end by 4 bases, with 6 bases between. This CDR3 reads CSVEPEYNEQFF. The CDR3 region has the DNA TGCAGCGTTGAACCAGAGTACAATGAGCAGTTCTTC.

In this sample, this clonotype turned up many times. This chain joins TRBV18 and TRBJ1-2, with D possibly TRBD1 on 5 matching bases. The CDR3 loop spans 13 amino acids. Per the germline V gene, CDR1 is KGHSH and CDR2 is LQKENI. V dropped 2 bases and J dropped 8 bases, with 12 bases sitting between them. CDR3 in DNA: TGTGCCAGCTCACCAGGGGACCTGGGAGGCTACACCTTC. It translates to CASSPGDLGGYTF. The full variable domain, completed using reference TRBV18 and TRBJ1-2, is NAGVMQNPRHLVRRRGQEARLRCSPMKGHSHVYWYRQLPEEGLKFMVYLQKENIIDESGMPKERFSAEFPKEGPSILRIQQVVRGDSAAYFCASSPGDLGGYTFGSGTRLTVV.

The sample holds a few counts of this clonotype. This chain joins TRBV3-1 and TRBJ2-2; TRBD2 aligns across 8 bases. The CDR3 totals 17 residues. Per germline, CDR1 LGHDT and CDR2 YNNKEL (reference sequence). The V segment lost 1 base and the J segment 7 bases; nucleotides outside the gene matches: 11. The CDR3 here is CASSQVGVAGPGGELFF. The CDR3 DNA follows: TGTGCCAGCAGCCAAGTCGGGGTAGCGGGACCCGGCGGGGAGCTGTTTTTT.

The chain links TRBV12-3 or TRBV12-4 to TRBJ2-7, with TRBD1 matching over 7 bases. The trim removed 5 bases at V and 6 bases at J, leaving 13 bases unmatched. The CDR3 runs 15 residues. The CDR3 protein is CASSKRTGPSPEQYF. In nucleotides, the CDR3 is TGTGCCAGCAGTAAAAGGACAGGCCCGTCCCCCGAGCAGTACTTC.

This clonotype has just a few counts. The chain links TRBV5-6 to TRBJ1-5; TRBD1 might be the D (6 bases). The CDR3 has 14 residues. V was cut by 3 bases and J by 7 bases, with 14 bases left in between. Germline V CDR1 and CDR2: SGHDT, YYEEEE. This chain's CDR3 is CASSSKQGGQPQHF. CDR3 DNA: TGTGCCAGCAGCTCCAAACAGGGAGGCCAGCCCCAGCATTTT. The full variable domain, its missing parts supplied by reference TRBV5-6 and TRBJ1-5, is DAGVTQSPTHLIKTRGQQVTLRCSPKSGHDTVSWYQQALGQGPQFIFQYYEEEERQRGNFPDRFSGHQFPNYSSELNVNALLLGDSALYLCASSSKQGGQPQHFGDGTRLSIL.

This clonotype was seen repeatedly, ten times or more. J is TRBJ2-2 and V is TRBV12-3 or TRBV12-4; D is possibly TRBD1 (6 bases). The germline V and J ends were trimmed by 7 bases and 0 bases, with 24 bases remaining between them. The CDR3 contains 19 residues. The CDR3 here is CASTIAGTTYPSNTGELFF. The CDR3 region has the DNA TGTGCCAGCACTATAGCCGGGACAACTTACCCTTCGAACACCGGGGAGCTGTTTTTT.

This clonotype came up many times. This chain links TRBV3-1 with TRBJ2-1; weak D call: TRBD2 (5 bases). Trimming removed 6 bases from V and 7 bases from J, with 19 bases in between. This CDR3 comprises 15 residues. From germline, CDR1 is LGHDT and CDR2 YNNKEL (reference sequence). The CDR3 nucleotides read TGTGCCAGCAGGCGGACGTTCGGGGAATATAATGAGCAGTTCTTC. This translates into CASRRTFGEYNEQFF.

This clonotype showed up many times. The chain employs TRBV20-1 and TRBJ2-7, with a weak D call TRBD2 (5 bases). The CDR3 runs to 13 residues. The ends were cut back, 1 base at V and 2 bases at J, with 9 bases in the middle. The V gene's germline CDR1 is DFQATT and CDR2 SNEGSKA (reference sequence). The CDR3 loop reads CSARGGLTYEQYF. The DNA for the CDR3 is TGCAGTGCTAGAGGAGGGCTCACCTACGAGCAGTACTTC.

This clonotype was counted between two and nine times. The chain couples TRBV11-1 to TRBJ2-5, with a weak D call TRBD1 (6 bases). Trimming took off 1 base at V and 7 bases at J, with 13 bases between the two ends. The CDR3 has 14 amino acids. Looked up from germline, CDR1 is SGHAT and CDR2 is FQDESV (reference sequence). CDR3: CASSLGQGMGTQYF. CDR3 bases: TGTGCCAGCAGCTTAGGGCAGGGGATGGGGACCCAGTACTTC.

At least ten counts were recorded for this clonotype. V usage is TRBV28 and J usage is TRBJ2-5, with TRBD1 matching over 7 bases. Germline V gene sequence: CDR1 MDHEN, CDR2 SYDVKM. V was clipped by 2 bases and J by 1 base; unmatched bases: 7. The CDR3 consists of 16 residues. DNA for the CDR3: TGTGCCAGCAGTTTACTACCACAGGGGCTCCAAGAGACCCAGTACTTC. Translating gives CASSLLPQGLQETQYF.

In this sample, this clonotype turned up many times. The chain has TRBV7-2 and TRBJ2-7, with TRBD2 identical over 8 bases. V shed 5 bases and J 2 bases; nucleotides not matched to a gene: 23. This CDR3 is 20 amino acids long. The germline V gene encodes CDR1 SGHTA and CDR2 FQGNSA. This chain's CDR3 is CASSLPSGGRPRSSPYEQYF. DNA of the CDR3: TGTGCCAGCAGCCTCCCCTCGGGCGGGAGGCCCCGTTCTTCCCCCTACGAGCAGTACTTC.

With regard to this clonotype: Germline and junction disagree at one end, which may indicate a read error. The chain's CDR3 is CASSPPSGGGSYNERFF. CDR3 sequence (DNA): TGTGCCAGCTCACCACCAAGCGGGGGGGGCTCCTACAATGAGCGGTTCTTC. The rearrangement links TRBV18 to TRBJ2-1; 10 bases map to TRBD2. CDR1 is KGHSH, CDR2 LQKENI, per germline. This CDR3 contains 17 residues.

The genes are TRBV14 and TRBJ2-7; 12 nucleotides agree with TRBD1. CDR3 length: 15 amino acids. Trimming removed 2 bases from V and 4 bases from J; junction bases left unmatched: 3. Germline V gene data show CDR1 as SGHDN and CDR2 as FVKESK. The CDR3: CASSQWDRGPYEQYF. DNA of the CDR3: TGTGCCAGCAGCCAATGGGACAGGGGGCCGTACGAGCAGTACTTC.

This clonotype occurred many times. This chain connects TRBV20-1 to TRBJ2-7; 10 bases fit TRBD1. The CDR3 covers 14 residues. Germline CDR1 DFQATT, CDR2 SNEGSKA (reference sequence). The trim removed 6 bases at V and 7 bases at J, leaving 12 bases unmatched. CDR3 bases: TGCAGTGCCGACCCTCGACAGGGGGCTAAAGAGCAGTACTTC. Its protein is CSADPRQGAKEQYF.

This clonotype was found a few times. V gene TRBV28 combines with J gene TRBJ2-2; no definite D call. Germline V CDR1 and CDR2: MDHEN, SYDVKM. V dropped 7 bases and J dropped 5 bases, with 17 bases sitting between them. The CDR3 runs 15 residues. The CDR3 DNA is TGTGCCAGCACCAAACTTACAACCTTAACCGGGGAGCTGTTTTTT. It yields the protein CASTKLTTLTGELFF.

Comments on this clonotype: This clone may be a read error of a much larger clone one base away. J is TRBJ2-5 and V is TRBV28; unclear D gene. CDR1 is MDHEN, CDR2 SYDVKM, per germline. The CDR3 consists of 14 residues. The CDR3 sequence: CASSFLSTKDTQYF. The CDR3 DNA is TGTGCCAGCAGTTTTCTTTCTACTAAAGATACCCAGTACTTC.